The rows below give T cell receptor beta chains drawn from one sample of a study of cytomegalovirus exposure and HLA in healthy donors. Here immunoSEQ multiplex PCR was the method, and the copy in TCRdb shows in-frame clones only, minus some. Of around 150,000 clones in the sample, 80% were seen once. Sequenced material: PBMCs. These receptor sequences come from a male donor in good health and CMV-seronegative. The CDR3 runs from the conserved cysteine through the conserved F or W. A D gene is named only where the DNA matches it firmly. Only part of the rows carry a size: once, few, many, or a class if the clone is expanded.

CDR3 DNA,CDR3 protein,V gene,clone size,J gene,D gene
TGTGCCAGCAGTTGGGGGACAGGGTTTCATCCGAACCCAGAGACCCAGTACTTC,CASSWGTGFHPNPETQYF,TRBV28,.,TRBJ2-5,TRBD1
TGTGCCAGCACTTCCAGGGGGCTGGTACACACTGAAGCTTTCTTT,CASTSRGLVHTEAFF,TRBV27,.,TRBJ1-1,TRBD1
TGTGCCAGCAGCTTTTTCCGTTTAGGATCGGCCTCGCCGGGACATACGGACGGCTACACCTTC,CASSFFRLGSASPGHTDGYTF,TRBV13,.,TRBJ1-2,.
TGCGCCAGCAGCCAAGTATTTGGGCCGAACACTGAAGCTTTCTTT,CASSQVFGPNTEAFF,TRBV4-3,.,TRBJ1-1,.
TGTGCCAGCAGTTTTGGAGCGTACGAGCAGTACTTC,CASSFGAYEQYF,TRBV28,.,TRBJ2-7,.
TGTGCCTGGAGTGTACTAGCGGGGGGGCGTAACATTCAGTACTTC,CAWSVLAGGRNIQYF,TRBV30,few,TRBJ2-4,TRBD2
TGTGCCTGGAGGGGGACTAGCGGGGGCACCTACAATGAGCAGTTCTTC,CAWRGTSGGTYNEQFF,TRBV30,.,TRBJ2-1,TRBD2
TGCGCCAGCAGCCAAGATACGGTTTCGGGGGAGCAGTACTTC,CASSQDTVSGEQYF,TRBV4-3,.,TRBJ2-5,.
TGTGCCAGCAGCTCCGGGACAGGCACAGATACGCAGTATTTT,CASSSGTGTDTQYF,TRBV11-3,once,TRBJ2-3,TRBD1
TGCAGCGGACAGTCTGGAAACACCATATATTTT,CSGQSGNTIYF,TRBV29-1,.,TRBJ1-3,.
TGTGCCAGCTCACTTACCAAGGGACAGAACTATGGCTACACCTTC,CASSLTKGQNYGYTF,TRBV18,.,TRBJ1-2,TRBD1
TGTGCCAGCAGCAACCGCCTAGCCGGGCCTGGCACAGATACGCAGTATTTT,CASSNRLAGPGTDTQYF,TRBV5-4,.,TRBJ2-3,.
TGTGCCAGCAGTTTATGGGGCCTACAGGGAAGTGACGAGCAGTACTTC,CASSLWGLQGSDEQYF,TRBV27,.,TRBJ2-7,.
TGCGCCAGCAGCCAAGATGGGTTGCAGGGCAATGGGGACTATGGCTACACCTTC,CASSQDGLQGNGDYGYTF,TRBV4-3,once,TRBJ1-2,.
TGCGCCAGCAGCCAAGGGGAGGCTTCTGCTTCGCCCCAGCATTTT,CASSQGEASASPQHF,TRBV4-1,.,TRBJ1-5,.
TGTGCCAGCAGTAAATTACGGGACACAAAAGCTGACACGTTCTTT,CASSKLRDTKADTFF,TRBV7-9,.,TRBJ1-1,.
TGTGCCAGCAGCGGGGGATGGGACACTGAAGCTTTCTTT,CASSGGWDTEAFF,TRBV6-5,.,TRBJ1-1,.
TGTGCCATCAGCGCCACGGACAACTCGAACACTGAAGCTTTCTTT,CAISATDNSNTEAFF,TRBV10-3,.,TRBJ1-1,.